These 8 T cell receptor beta chains were all obtained from the same sample, sequenced in a study of T cells in Graves' hyperthyroidism and ophthalmopathy. Amplified regions were TCR beta CDR3 sequences from RNA transcripts. HTBI primers drove first-round RT-PCR of the TCR CDR3. TCRdb recomputed calls from the multiplex PCR reads with MiXCR, one row per CDR3 protein. The sample consists of hundreds of thousands of distinct CDR3 sequences, roughly a sixth of them appearing once. The source material was blood. These receptors all come from a woman between 50 and 59 years old with Graves' hyperthyroidism that later progressed to Graves' ophthalmopathy.

This clonotype was seen repeatedly, ten times or more. This chain connects TRBV7-8 to TRBJ1-5; D remains unclear. Trimming pared 5 bases from V and 2 bases from J, leaving 13 bases between. Germline assignment: CDR1 SGHVS and CDR2 FQNEAQ. This CDR3 comprises 15 residues. CDR3 DNA sequence: TGTGCCAGCAGCCTAGGCAGGCACGGCAATCAGCCCCAGCATTTT. Amino acids: CASSLGRHGNQPQHF. Using reference TRBV7-8 and TRBJ1-5 for the parts outside the CDR3, the full variable domain is GAGVSQSPRYKVAKRGQDVALRCDPISGHVSLFWYQQALGQGPEFLTYFQNEAQLDKSGLPSDRFFAERPEGSVSTLKIQRTQQEDSAVYLCASSLGRHGNQPQHFGDGTRLSIL.

This clonotype was seen at least ten times. V and J are TRBV5-1 and TRBJ2-3, with D perhaps matching TRBD2 (7 bases). Trimming left V 4 bases short and J 2 bases short, with 20 bases between. The CDR3 has 17 residues. The germline gives CDR1 SGHRS, CDR2 YFSETQ. CDR3 sequence: CASSVGGAHLPTDTQYF. As DNA, the CDR3 is TGCGCCAGCAGCGTGGGGGGGGCCCATCTCCCCACAGATACGCAGTATTTT.

This clonotype was recorded many times. The CDR3: CASSDRTSAPYNEQFF. CDR3 sequence (DNA): TGTGCCAGCAGTGACCGGACTAGCGCCCCCTACAATGAGCAGTTCTTC. This chain uses TRBV12-3 or TRBV12-4 with TRBJ2-1, with TRBD2 matching 9 bases. With V trimmed by 5 bases and J by 2 bases, 7 bases remained unmatched. There are 16 residues in the CDR3.

The chain links TRBV9 to TRBJ1-1; 9 bases are shared with TRBD1. V gave up 6 bases and J gave up 5 bases; unmatched junction bases: 8. Germline V gene lookup returns CDR1 SGDLS and CDR2 YYNGEE. The CDR3 contains 14 residues. This CDR3 reads CASTAGTGYTEAFF. CDR3 nucleotides: TGTGCCAGCACCGCAGGGACAGGGTATACTGAAGCTTTCTTT.

This clonotype was observed at least ten times. CDR3 sequence reads: CASSQGTSDTNEQFF. DNA for the CDR3: TGTGCCAGCAGCCAAGGGACTAGCGATACCAATGAGCAGTTCTTC. The J gene is TRBJ2-1, the V gene TRBV3-1; TRBD2 matches at 9 bases. The junction had 4 bases not matched to a gene; V was cut back by 1 base and J by 6 bases. CDR1 and CDR2 (germline): LGHDT, YNNKEL (reference sequence). There are 15 residues in the CDR3.

This clonotype has more than one count but fewer than ten. CDR3 amino acids: CASSLEASGGATYEQYF. In nucleotides, the CDR3 is TGTGCCAGCAGCTTAGAGGCTAGCGGGGGGGCCACCTACGAGCAGTACTTC. The chain recombines TRBV11-2 with TRBJ2-7; 12 bases map to TRBD2. J lost 2 bases, V lost 0 bases, and 5 bases had no gene match. CDR1 and CDR2 from the germline V gene are SGHAT and FQNNGV. The CDR3 covers 17 residues.

The table lists this clonotype with a few counts. The rearrangement joins TRBV5-4 to TRBJ1-6, with D hard to call. The germline CDR1 and CDR2 sequences are SGHNT and YYREEE (reference sequence). V was clipped by 2 bases and J by 6 bases, with 3 bases between them. This CDR3 comprises 12 residues. The chain's CDR3 is CASSFPNSPLHF. The CDR3 DNA reads as TGTGCCAGCAGCTTCCCTAATTCACCCCTCCACTTT.

This CDR3 is CASSLRQGRPNQPQHF. In DNA form, the CDR3 reads TGTGCCAGTAGTTTACGACAGGGCCGACCAAATCAGCCCCAGCATTTT. The rearrangement uses TRBV19 and TRBJ1-5; 7 bases agree with TRBD1. V lost 5 bases to trimming and J lost 4 bases; unmatched junction nucleotides: 11. The CDR3 covers 16 residues. Germline values: CDR1 LNHDA, CDR2 SQIVND (reference sequence).